These T cell receptor beta chains were read from a single sample in a study of spatial heterogeneity in lung cancer. TCRdb used MiXCR to reprocess the 5' RACE reads, holding one entry per CDR3 protein. The data hold about 16,000 distinct CDR3 sequences, with about 6% observed a single time. This sample comprised lung tumor tissue, obtained at surgery. The receptors derive from a female donor with early-stage non-small cell lung cancer. Each CDR3 is given without its conserved first and last residue. Fields, in order: CDR3 protein, V gene.

cdr3_aa: ASSLNPRAGYQETQY
v_call: TRBV5-6

cdr3_aa: ASSVGSSGTYEQY
v_call: TRBV2

cdr3_aa: ASSPRKLGTTQETQY
v_call: TRBV28

cdr3_aa: ASSQGTGGNYEQY
v_call: TRBV27

cdr3_aa: ASSPPSGGNEQY
v_call: TRBV18

cdr3_aa: AKGLAGVDEQF
v_call: TRBV5-1

cdr3_aa: SAPDLGTQY
v_call: TRBV20-1

cdr3_aa: ASSAVVTSGSNTGELF
v_call: TRBV5-1

cdr3_aa: AISEGAKLF
v_call: TRBV10-3

cdr3_aa: ASSLKDTGELF
v_call: TRBV7-3

cdr3_aa: ASSHPGSNQPQH
v_call: TRBV7-9

cdr3_aa: SVVSGEVYQETQY
v_call: TRBV29-1

cdr3_aa: ASSPRQGENEKLF
v_call: TRBV7-6

cdr3_aa: ASSSGLAGGKSSYNEQF
v_call: TRBV5-6

cdr3_aa: ASSFQGLAVKETQY
v_call: TRBV5-5

cdr3_aa: ASSLAGEYEQY
v_call: TRBV5-4